A few counts support the clone carrying this T cell receptor beta chain. Sequenced by immunoSEQ multiplex PCR; TCRdb stores in-frame clones only, minus some. Of 25,000 to 30,000 clones listed, 83% were seen once; the top ten hold 10% to 15%. This specimen comes from a study of OX40 agonist ivuxolimab in advanced cancers. CDR3 size: 15 residues. The V end lost 3 bases, the J end lost 0 bases, and 6 bases lay between the germline ends. The germline gives CDR1 SGHTA, CDR2 FQGNSA. This clonotype was sampled from an adult with an advanced solid tumor such as melanoma, head and neck, liver or kidney cancer. The genes are TRBV7-2 and TRBJ2-6, with D unresolved. Material: CD4+ or CD8+ T cells sorted from blood, obtained in a trial of the OX40 agonist ivuxolimab. The CDR3 sequence is CASSLVFSGANVLTF. CDR3 nucleotide sequence: TGTGCCAGCAGCTTGGTATTCTCTGGGGCCAACGTCCTGACTTTC.